The 3 T cell receptor beta chains below were found in one sample sequenced in a study of early T cells in non-severe SARS-CoV-2 infection (dated by TCRdb to about 2021). The library relied on 5' RACE. This sample was sequenced with a NextSeq 500. Clones were called with MiXCR by TCRdb after fastp trimmed the public reads at Q25, and only in-frame beta chains were retained. A single entry per CDR3 protein holds the most common genes and DNA from its merged rows. A total of approximately 85,000 distinct CDR3 sequences appear in this sample, around 12% of them only once. Jointly, the top ten make up approximately 7% of the sample. Sequencing was done on a sample of whole blood. The source of these receptors is an adult who was a healthcare worker with PCR-confirmed SARS-CoV-2 infection or an uninfected control (not recorded which).

CDR3 bases: TGTGCCAGCAGCTTAGCCGGCGGGTACTCTGGGGCCAACGTCCTGACTTTC. Translation gives CASSLAGGYSGANVLTF. This chain joins TRBV7-2 and TRBJ2-6; weak D call: TRBD2 (5 bases). V lost 0 bases, J lost 0 bases, and 9 bases lay in between. The CDR3 covers 17 residues. CDR1 and CDR2 from the germline V gene are SGHTA and FQGNSA.

This clonotype appeared a few times. The chain employs TRBV25-1 and TRBJ2-3; D is perhaps TRBD1 (6 bases). Per the germline V gene, CDR1 is MGHDK and CDR2 is SYGVNS. The germline V and J ends were trimmed by 5 bases and 2 bases, with 14 bases remaining between them. The CDR3 totals 15 residues. The DNA of the CDR3 is TGTGCCAGCAGTAAAACAGGGCTAAACACAGATACGCAGTATTTT. This encodes CASSKTGLNTDTQYF.

This clonotype was picked up a small number of times. The genes are TRBV4-1 and TRBJ1-6; D is uncertain. This CDR3 is built from 15 residues. The V gene lost 2 bases and the J gene lost 14 bases, with 19 bases spanning the gap. The V gene's germline CDR1 is MGHRA and CDR2 YSYEKL. CDR3 sequence: CASSQREEAMRSLHF. In DNA form, the CDR3 reads TGCGCCAGCAGCCAAAGGGAGGAAGCAATGAGATCCCTCCACTTT.